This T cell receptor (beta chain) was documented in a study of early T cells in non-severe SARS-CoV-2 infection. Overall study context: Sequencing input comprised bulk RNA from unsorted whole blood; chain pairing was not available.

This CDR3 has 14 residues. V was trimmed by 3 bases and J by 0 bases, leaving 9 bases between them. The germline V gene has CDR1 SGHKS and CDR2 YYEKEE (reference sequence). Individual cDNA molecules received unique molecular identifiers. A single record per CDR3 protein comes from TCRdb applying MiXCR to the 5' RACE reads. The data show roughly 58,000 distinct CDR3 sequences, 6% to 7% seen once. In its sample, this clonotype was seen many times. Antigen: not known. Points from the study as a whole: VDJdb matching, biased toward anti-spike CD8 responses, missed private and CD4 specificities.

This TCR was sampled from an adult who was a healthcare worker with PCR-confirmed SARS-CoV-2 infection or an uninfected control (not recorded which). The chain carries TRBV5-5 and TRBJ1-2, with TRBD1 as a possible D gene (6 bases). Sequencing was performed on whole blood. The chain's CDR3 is CASSSTGPNYGYTF. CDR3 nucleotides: TGTGCCAGCAGCTCGACAGGACCTAACTATGGCTACACCTTC.